The 2 T cell receptor beta chains reported below all come from one sample, sequenced in a study of blood T cells in healthy people across ages. PCR was performed a second time for about 7 to 11 cycles using a sample-barcoded 5' primer and a J-beta primer mix. TCRdb processed the 5' RACE reads anew with MiXCR; each CDR3 protein has one entry. The sample has fewer than 900,000 distinct CDR3 sequences, approximately 39% seen once; the top ten hold 20% to 25%. Material: blood. Source of these receptors: a woman in her sixties in good health.

This clonotype is a singleton in its sample. A much larger clone lies a single base off, so this may be a read error. This sequence joins TRBV20-1 and TRBJ2-7, with D possibly matching TRBD1 (6 bases). CDR3 length equals 15 residues. The germline V gene has CDR1 DFQATT and CDR2 SNEGSKA (reference sequence). The DNA of the CDR3 is TGCAGTGCTAGAGAGGGATCAGGGGCTATCTACGGGCAGTACTTC. It yields the protein CSAREGSGAIYGQYF.

J is TRBJ2-2 and V is TRBV9; 8 bases line up with TRBD1. The CDR3 covers 15 residues. Germline-derived CDR1 and CDR2 are SGDLS and YYNGEE. V lost 4 bases, J lost 2 bases, and 4 bases stayed unmatched. The CDR3 nucleotides read TGTGCCAGCAGCCAGGGGGCTACCAACACCGGGGAGCTGTTTTTT. This translates into CASSQGATNTGELFF.